This T cell receptor (beta chain) appears in the sequencing data of a study of human T cells and chemical hapten exposure. Overall study: Patients, predominantly female, presented with alopecia areata, totalis or universalis.

This CDR3 is built from 11 residues. The V and J ends lost 4 bases and 5 bases respectively, with 7 bases between them. Germline CDR1 and CDR2: DFQATT and SNEGSKA (reference sequence). TCRdb called the RACE reads again in MiXCR, with one record for every CDR3 protein. The table lists over 100,000 distinct CDR3 sequences, around 11% of them singletons. The sample's time point: patch test 3, about 24 weeks after DPC sensitization. As for treatment: therapeutic diphenylcyclopropenone sensitization with weekly scalp DPC. The sequenced sample was whole blood, obtained in connection with sensitization to the hapten diphenylcyclopropenone (DPC). The TCR was taken from a woman aged 45-60 years with alopecia areata. Some clones in this sample may be carry-over from other donors' samples. This chain joins TRBV20-1 and TRBJ2-3; D unclear. The CDR3 is CSATSQDTQYF. In DNA, the CDR3 is TGCAGTGCTACTAGTCAAGATACGCAGTATTTT.